Below, 29 T cell receptor beta chains from the same sample are listed, as sequenced in a study of blood T cell repertoires in COVID-19. Sequenced by immunoSEQ multiplex PCR; TCRdb stores in-frame clones only, minus some. This table holds 70,000 or so clones, around 89% found once. Sequenced: peripheral blood. All receptors come from a man aged 60 to 69 with acute or convalescent COVID-19.

V and J are TRBV6-2 or TRBV6-3 and TRBJ2-3; 7 nucleotides align to TRBD2. The germline V gene encodes CDR1 MNHEY and CDR2 SVGEGT. The CDR3 is made up of 16 amino acids. With 6 bases clipped from V and 0 bases from J, the junction kept 9 bases outside the gene matches. The DNA of the CDR3 is TGTGCCAGCAGCTTGGGGGGGATTACTAGCACAGATACGCAGTATTTT. Protein: CASSLGGITSTDTQYF.

V gene TRBV7-8 combines with J gene TRBJ2-7, with TRBD1 identical over 12 bases. The V gene end was trimmed by 2 bases and the J gene end by 3 bases; junction bases not matched to a gene: 11. The germline gives CDR1 SGHVS, CDR2 FQNEAQ. The CDR3 spans 18 residues. CDR3 loop: CASSLKPIGTGGFYEQYF. In DNA, the CDR3 is TGTGCCAGCAGCTTAAAGCCCATTGGGACAGGGGGCTTCTACGAGCAGTACTTC.

V is TRBV19 and J is TRBJ2-1; the match to TRBD1 covers 7 bases. V lost 3 bases to trimming and J lost 2 bases; unmatched junction nucleotides: 4. The CDR3 consists of 15 residues. Per germline, CDR1 LNHDA and CDR2 SQIVND (reference sequence). The CDR3 region has the DNA TGTGCCAGTAGTATTCAGGGGGATACCTACAATGAGCAGTTCTTC. It is translated as CASSIQGDTYNEQFF. The whole variable domain, filled in from reference TRBV19 and TRBJ2-1, reads DGGITQSPKYLFRKEGQNVTLSCEQNLNHDAMYWYRQDPGQGLRLIYYSQIVNDFQKGDIAEGYSVSREKKESFPLTVTSAQKNPTAFYLCASSIQGDTYNEQFFGPGTRLTVL.

The V and J genes are TRBV19 and TRBJ2-5; 9 positions match TRBD1. J was trimmed by 5 bases and V by 5 bases; bases with no gene match: 12. Germline CDR1 and CDR2: LNHDA and SQIVND (reference sequence). The CDR3 spans 16 residues. In nucleotides, the CDR3 is TGTGCCAGTAGTGACGCCGGACAGGGGCGGAGGGAGACCCAGTACTTC. Its translation is CASSDAGQGRRETQYF.

This rearrangement joins TRBV10-2 to TRBJ2-7, with D possibly being TRBD2 (6 bases). V lost 4 bases, J lost 3 bases, and 16 bases lay in between. CDR1 is WSHSY and CDR2 is SAAADI in the germline V gene. The CDR3 totals 15 residues. This CDR3 is CASSALLPGDYEQYF. The DNA of the CDR3 is TGCGCCAGCAGTGCCCTCCTCCCGGGGGACTACGAGCAGTACTTC.

The chain has TRBV27 and TRBJ1-5; no clear D gene. The CDR3 sequence is 13 residues long. Germline lookup yields CDR1 MNHEY and CDR2 SMNVEV (reference sequence). V gave up 6 bases and J gave up 1 base, with 7 bases separating them. The CDR3 protein is CASSSGSNQPQHF. CDR3 nucleotides: TGTGCCAGCAGCTCGGGGAGCAATCAGCCCCAGCATTTT.

V is TRBV5-4 and J is TRBJ2-1; D may be TRBD1 (6 bases). CDR3 length: 13 amino acids. The V gene's germline CDR1 is SGHNT and CDR2 YYREEE (reference sequence). V dropped 3 bases and J dropped 5 bases, with 9 bases sitting between them. The CDR3 nucleotides read TGTGCCAGCAGCTCACGGACAGACAATGAGCAGTTCTTC. Translated: CASSSRTDNEQFF.

The V and J genes are TRBV11-2 and TRBJ2-7, with D possibly TRBD1 on 6 matching bases. The V gene lost 1 base and the J gene lost 6 bases, with 7 bases spanning the gap. The CDR3 extends over 12 amino acids. The germline CDR1 and CDR2 sequences are SGHAT and FQNNGV. CDR3 sequence reads: CASSLGRGEQYF. The CDR3 DNA reads TGTGCCAGCAGCTTAGGCAGGGGCGAGCAGTACTTC.

The rearrangement joins TRBV20-1 to TRBJ1-5, with D uncertain. V was clipped by 4 bases and J by 9 bases, with 10 bases between them. Germline V gene data show CDR1 as DFQATT and CDR2 as SNEGSKA (reference sequence). This CDR3 contains 11 residues. CDR3 in amino acids: CSATGSGPQHF. The DNA for the CDR3 is TGCAGTGCTACCGGGTCTGGGCCCCAGCATTTT.

V is TRBV6-1 and J is TRBJ2-3, with D possibly TRBD2 on 6 matching bases. The CDR3 consists of 14 residues. V lost 1 base, J lost 6 bases, and 11 bases lay in between. Germline V gene sequence: CDR1 MNHNS, CDR2 SASEGT. The CDR3 loop reads CASSEGSSADTQYF. The CDR3 DNA follows: TGTGCCAGCAGTGAAGGGTCTAGCGCTGATACGCAGTATTTT.

This sequence joins TRBV10-1 and TRBJ2-2; D is perhaps TRBD1 (6 bases). Trimming left V 4 bases short and J 3 bases short, with 12 bases between. Germline V lookup: CDR1 WNHNN, CDR2 SYGVQD (reference sequence). The CDR3 covers 15 residues. The DNA for the CDR3 is TGCGCCAGCAGTGCACAGGGAGAGTACACCGGGGAGCTGTTTTTT. Protein product: CASSAQGEYTGELFF.

The chain couples TRBV18 to TRBJ1-2; D uncertain. The germline V gene encodes CDR1 KGHSH and CDR2 LQKENI. Trimming shortened V by 2 bases and J by 3 bases, and 13 bases separated the two germline ends. The CDR3 sequence is 15 residues long. As DNA, the CDR3 is TGTGCCAGCTCACCAGGGCCCTACAAGGACTATGGCTACACCTTC. Translating gives CASSPGPYKDYGYTF.

Concerning this clone: Germline and junction disagree at one end, which may indicate a read error. V usage is TRBV24-1 and J usage is TRBJ2-2; TRBD2 matches at 8 bases. The CDR3 has 16 residues. Germline V lookup: CDR1 KGHDR, CDR2 SFDVKD. This CDR3 reads CATSDPRLANTGELFF. The CDR3 DNA reads as TGTGCCACCAGTGATCCAAGACTAGCGAATACCGGGGAGCTGTTTTTT.

The chain is built from TRBV5-5 and TRBJ2-3; 7 bases agree with TRBD2. The germline V gene encodes CDR1 SGHKS and CDR2 YYEKEE (reference sequence). The ends lost 4 bases at V and 2 bases at J; junction bases unmatched: 16. CDR3 length: 18 residues. CDR3: CASSLPARASGYTDTQYF. CDR3 nucleotides: TGTGCCAGCAGCCTGCCCGCTCGGGCTAGCGGATACACAGATACGCAGTATTTT.

Only one count was recorded for this clone. The chain recombines TRBV11-3 with TRBJ2-1, with D uncertain. CDR3 length: 11 residues. The germline V gene has CDR1 SGHNT and CDR2 YENEEA. Trimming cost V 1 base and J 8 bases, with 3 bases left between them. The CDR3 DNA sequence: TGTGCCAGCAGCTTAGGGCATGAGCAGTTCTTC. Protein product: CASSLGHEQFF.

The V call is TRBV20-1, the J call TRBJ2-5; D perhaps matches TRBD2 (7 bases). Trimming pared 3 bases from V and 5 bases from J, leaving 13 bases between. This CDR3 region has 13 residues. Germline V CDR1 and CDR2: DFQATT, SNEGSKA (reference sequence). The CDR3: CSASVGGRETQYF. The DNA of the CDR3 is TGCAGTGCTAGTGTGGGGGGGCGTGAGACCCAGTACTTC.

The CDR3 nucleotides read TGTGCCAGTAGTCCTCCCCCGCCCGCAGGGAAAATTTACGAGCAGTACTTC. Its translation: CASSPPPPAGKIYEQYF. The chain combines TRBV19 with TRBJ2-7; D is possibly TRBD1 (5 bases). V was clipped by 5 bases and J by 4 bases, with 24 bases between them. This CDR3 region has 17 residues. Germline V gene sequence: CDR1 LNHDA, CDR2 SQIVND (reference sequence).

CDR3 DNA sequence: TGTGCCAGCAGTACGGGGTCGAACACCGGGGAGCTGTTTTTT. Translating gives CASSTGSNTGELFF. The rearrangement uses TRBV28 and TRBJ2-2, with a tentative D call TRBD2 (5 bases). The CDR3 runs 14 residues. V lost 5 bases, J lost 0 bases, and 7 bases lay in between. Looked up from germline, CDR1 is MDHEN and CDR2 is SYDVKM.

The chain is built from TRBV6-5 and TRBJ2-1; no clear D. The CDR3 sequence is 15 residues long. V gave up 1 base and J gave up 8 bases, with 15 bases separating them. The germline V gene has CDR1 MNHEY and CDR2 SVGAGI. The CDR3 spells CASSYFRAGSHEQFF. As DNA, the CDR3 is TGTGCCAGCAGTTACTTCCGAGCAGGATCCCATGAGCAGTTCTTC.

Only one count was recorded for this clone. The chain is built from TRBV4-2 and TRBJ2-2; 7 nucleotides agree with TRBD2. The CDR3 runs to 14 residues. Germline-derived CDR1 and CDR2 are LGHNA and YNFKEQ. The J segment lost 2 bases and the V segment lost 9 bases, leaving 6 bases of the junction unmatched. In DNA, the CDR3 is TGTGCCAGTCACGCGGGAGTAAACACCGGGGAGCTGTTTTTT. Protein sequence: CASHAGVNTGELFF.

The rearrangement links TRBV7-9 to TRBJ2-2; 8 nucleotides match TRBD1. Germline assignment: CDR1 SEHNR and CDR2 FQNEAQ (reference sequence). The J segment lost 4 bases and the V segment lost 2 bases, leaving 0 bases of the junction unmatched. This CDR3 contains 14 residues. CDR3 nucleotide sequence: TGTGCCAGCAGCTTAACAGGGGGCACCGGGGAGCTGTTTTTT. Its translation: CASSLTGGTGELFF.

The chain uses TRBV6-6 and TRBJ1-2, with 8 bases fitting TRBD1. This CDR3 region has 15 residues. V shed 11 bases and J 1 base; nucleotides not matched to a gene: 12. CDR1 is MNHNY and CDR2 is SVGAGI in the germline V gene (reference sequence). CDR3: CAVTGRDRRNYGYTF. The CDR3, as DNA: TGTGCCGTAACCGGCCGGGACAGGCGTAACTATGGCTACACCTTC.

The CDR3 region has the DNA TGTGCCAGCTCACCGGGACAGGCAAACTACGAGCAGTACTTC. The encoded protein is CASSPGQANYEQYF. V gene TRBV18 combines with J gene TRBJ2-7, with 8 bases that match TRBD1. The CDR3 consists of 14 residues. CDR1 and CDR2 from the germline V gene are KGHSH and LQKENI. J was trimmed by 3 bases and V by 3 bases; bases with no gene match: 4.

The chain uses TRBV6-5 and TRBJ1-6, with D perhaps matching TRBD1 (5 bases). Trimming pared 7 bases from V and 7 bases from J, leaving 14 bases between. The CDR3 has 14 residues. Germline V lookup: CDR1 MNHEY, CDR2 SVGAGI. The CDR3 loop is CASKGPGLNSPLHF. CDR3 sequence (DNA): TGTGCCAGCAAGGGTCCGGGACTGAATTCACCCCTCCACTTT.

This clone was observed once. The J gene is TRBJ2-5, the V gene TRBV5-1; D perhaps matches TRBD2 (5 bases). Between the trimmed V and J ends, which lost 3 bases and 2 bases, there was a span of 11 bases. CDR1 SGHRS and CDR2 YFSETQ come from the germline V gene. The CDR3 has 14 residues. CDR3 nucleotide sequence: TGCGCCAGCAGCTCGCCGGGAAAACAAGAGACCCAGTACTTC. Its translation: CASSSPGKQETQYF.

This clone was found once. The rearrangement joins TRBV4-2 to TRBJ2-3; a weak D match, TRBD1 (6 bases). This CDR3 is 13 amino acids long. Germline V gives CDR1 LGHNA, CDR2 YNFKEQ. V lost 10 bases to trimming and J lost 1 base, with 12 bases between them. The CDR3 region has the DNA TGTGCCACAGGGGAGCTGGGCACAGATACGCAGTATTTT. The encoded protein is CATGELGTDTQYF.

CDR3 region: CASSLGLAGGETQYF. DNA for the CDR3: TGTGCCAGCAGCCTAGGACTAGCGGGGGGGGAGACCCAGTACTTC. V gene TRBV7-2 combines with J gene TRBJ2-5; 15 nucleotides align to TRBD2. This CDR3 is built from 15 residues. CDR1 SGHTA and CDR2 FQGNSA come from the germline V gene. V trimming: 5 bases; J trimming: 5 bases; junction bases outside the gene matches: 3. The variable domain in full, with the rest retrieved from reference TRBV7-2 and TRBJ2-5, is GAGVSQSPSNKVTEKGKDVELRCDPISGHTALYWYRQSLGQGLEFLIYFQGNSAPDKSGLPSDRFSAERTGGSVSTLTIQRTQQEDSAVYLCASSLGLAGGETQYFGPGTRLLVL.

This clone was seen once. V gene TRBV2 combines with J gene TRBJ1-3, with TRBD1 identical over 7 bases. The CDR3 totals 12 residues. The germline V gene encodes CDR1 SNHLY and CDR2 FYNNEI. V lost 7 bases and J lost 7; bases outside the gene matches: 4. CDR3: CASKAGGNTIYF. The DNA for the CDR3 is TGTGCCAGCAAGGCAGGGGGGAACACCATATATTTT.

The chain uses TRBV6-1 and TRBJ1-5, with D hard to call. The CDR3 has 13 amino acids. Germline V gene lookup returns CDR1 MNHNS and CDR2 SASEGT. V dropped 3 bases and J dropped 5 bases, with 8 bases sitting between them. CDR3 nucleotides: TGTGCCAGCAGTGATGTAATAGATCAGCCCCAGCATTTT. It is translated as CASSDVIDQPQHF.